The rows below give T cell receptor beta chains drawn from one sample of a study of tumour-infiltrating T cells in Burkitt lymphoma. Libraries were prepared by immunoSEQ multiplex PCR; TCRdb keeps only in-frame clonotypes and omits some of them. There are about 780 clones in the sample; 23% occur only once, and about 24% lies in the top ten. The specimen was tumor tissue. Every receptor here comes from a human donor with Burkitt lymphoma. The CDR3 runs from the conserved cysteine through the conserved F or W. D genes are given only for firm matches. Clone size is shown for a subset of rows, as once, few, many or a class of expanded clone.

>TRBV30|NA|few|TRBJ2-1
CAWSSFNEQFF
TGTGCCTGGAGTTCTTTCAATGAGCAGTTCTTC
>TRBV15|TRBD1|large|TRBJ2-7
CATSRDVGQGSYEQYF
TGTGCCACCAGCAGAGATGTGGGACAGGGTTCCTACGAGCAGTACTTC
>TRBV5-1|TRBD2|few|TRBJ2-3
CASSTLAGGTDTQYF
TGCGCCAGCAGCACCCTAGCGGGGGGCACAGATACGCAGTATTTT
>TRBV7-6|NA|NA|TRBJ2-2
CASSIEQAGDTGELFF
TGTGCCAGCAGCATAGAGCAGGCGGGCGACACCGGGGAGCTGTTTTTT
>TRBV7-7|TRBD1|few|TRBJ2-5
CASRPSRGRETQYF
TGTGCTAGCAGGCCCTCCAGGGGGCGTGAGACCCAGTACTTC
>TRBV6-6|NA|NA|TRBJ1-1
CASSPAGSMNTEAFF
TGTGCCAGCAGTCCCGCGGGCAGTATGAACACTGAAGCTTTCTTT
>TRBV27|TRBD1|medium-sized|TRBJ2-3
CASRDRTTDTQYF
TGTGCCAGCAGGGACAGGACCACAGATACGCAGTATTTT
>TRBV27|NA|NA|TRBJ2-1
CASSLDRGWNEQFF
TGTGCCAGCAGTCTCGATAGGGGGTGGAATGAGCAGTTCTTC
>TRBV7-9|NA|few|TRBJ1-2
CASSLNAGALRDGYTF
TGTGCCAGCAGCTTGAATGCGGGGGCCCTACGGGATGGCTACACCTTC
>TRBV19|NA|NA|TRBJ2-2
CASSNSWESTGELFF
TGTGCCAGTAGCAATAGTTGGGAGTCCACCGGGGAGCTGTTTTTT